This is a list of T cell receptor beta chains from one sample in a study of blood T cell repertoires in COVID-19. TCRdb keeps only in-frame clones here, not all; method: immunoSEQ multiplex PCR. Seen here are approximately 330,000 clones, 87% observed once, and the top ten hold 7.5% to 10%. Sequenced material: peripheral blood. These receptors originate from a man younger than 40 with COVID-19, enrolled during active disease. Each CDR3 is given with its conserved first and last residue. D genes are given only for firm matches. Size is stated for part of the rows, as once, few or many counts, or as a class when the clone is expanded.

V gene,D gene,clone size,J gene,CDR3 protein,CDR3 DNA
TRBV29-1,NA,NA,TRBJ2-5,CSVEARMTVGETQYF,TGCAGCGTTGAAGCCCGGATGACAGTGGGCGAGACCCAGTACTTC
TRBV5-1,NA,NA,TRBJ2-5,CASSFEETQYF,TGCGCCAGCAGCTTCGAAGAGACCCAGTACTTC
TRBV10-3,NA,NA,TRBJ1-1,CAISDQAGLTFF,TGTGCCATCAGTGACCAGGCGGGGTTGACTTTCTTT
TRBV19,TRBD1,few,TRBJ1-1,CASSIPMGLILSGTGNTEAFF,TGTGCCAGTAGTATTCCGATGGGGCTAATTTTATCCGGGACAGGTAACACTGAAGCTTTCTTT
TRBV7-2,TRBD1,NA,TRBJ1-1,CASSLVGTGVVPNTEAFF,TGTGCCAGCAGCTTAGTTGGGACAGGGGTGGTGCCGAACACTGAAGCTTTCTTT
TRBV3-1/TRBV3-2,NA,NA,TRBJ2-3,CASSPWTAYTQYF,TGTGCCAGCAGCCCTTGGACAGCCTATACGCAGTATTTT
TRBV12-3/TRBV12-4,NA,NA,TRBJ1-1,CASSLWQDTEAFF,TGTGCCAGCAGTTTATGGCAAGACACTGAAGCTTTCTTT
TRBV4-3,NA,NA,TRBJ1-2,CASSQDYRSYTF,TGCGCCAGCAGCCAAGATTACAGAAGCTACACCTTC
TRBV7-2,TRBD2,NA,TRBJ2-3,CASSLASGGGGDTQYF,TGTGCCAGCAGCTTAGCCTCCGGGGGGGGAGGAGATACGCAGTATTTT
TRBV19,TRBD1,NA,TRBJ2-7,CASESRQGLYEQYF,TGTGCCAGTGAATCAAGACAGGGCCTATACGAGCAGTACTTC
TRBV19,NA,few,TRBJ1-4,CASSTERTAREKLFF,TGTGCCAGTAGTACGGAACGGACAGCGAGAGAAAAACTGTTTTTT
TRBV2,NA,NA,TRBJ1-4,CASRPEYTNEKLFF,TGTGCCAGCAGGCCGGAGTATACCAATGAAAAACTGTTTTTT
TRBV25-1,NA,few,TRBJ1-2,CASSGYQGLSNYGYTF,TGTGCCAGCAGTGGATACCAGGGGCTTAGTAACTATGGCTACACCTTC
TRBV4-3,NA,NA,TRBJ2-7,CASSPQVAGPYEQYF,TGCGCCAGCAGCCCACAGGTGGCAGGTCCCTACGAGCAGTACTTC
TRBV5-6,TRBD1,NA,TRBJ1-2,CASSLFGDRPGYGYTF,TGTGCCAGCAGCTTGTTTGGGGACAGGCCCGGCTATGGCTACACCTTC
TRBV7-8,TRBD2,NA,TRBJ2-7,CASSLGTNYEQYF,TGTGCCAGCAGCTTGGGGACTAACTACGAGCAGTACTTC
TRBV4-1,TRBD1,NA,TRBJ1-6,CASSLTGPSRNSYNSPLHF,TGCGCCAGCAGCTTGACAGGGCCTTCCCGGAACTCCTATAATTCACCCCTCCACTTT
TRBV5-8,TRBD2,NA,TRBJ2-7,CASSPEGSGRLREQYF,TGTGCCAGCAGCCCGGAGGGGTCCGGGAGGCTCCGCGAGCAGTACTTC
TRBV19,NA,NA,TRBJ1-1,CASGVLGGGGVSEAFF,TGTGCCAGCGGTGTTCTCGGGGGGGGCGGCGTTTCTGAAGCTTTCTTT
TRBV4-2,TRBD1,NA,TRBJ2-3,CASSHGDGTGFADTQYF,TGTGCCAGCAGCCATGGCGACGGGACAGGGTTCGCAGATACGCAGTATTTT
TRBV6-2/TRBV6-3,TRBD2,NA,TRBJ2-1,CASSYSRPGLAGGLYFF,TGTGCCAGCAGTTACTCGCGTCCGGGACTAGCGGGGGGGCTTTATTTCTTC
TRBV24-1,NA,NA,TRBJ2-3,CATSGGHFTQYF,TGTGCCACCAGTGGGGGACATTTTACGCAGTATTTT
TRBV7-2,TRBD1,NA,TRBJ1-5,CASSDRAGNQPQHF,TGTGCCAGTTCGGACAGGGCGGGCAATCAGCCCCAGCATTTT
TRBV28,NA,NA,TRBJ2-7,CASIGLTDDYEQYF,TGTGCCAGTATTGGGCTCACCGACGACTACGAGCAGTACTTC
TRBV7-2,TRBD2,NA,TRBJ2-3,CASSLNAGGTDTQYF,TGTGCCAGCAGCTTAAATGCGGGGGGTACAGATACGCAGTATTTT
TRBV5-4,NA,NA,TRBJ1-2,CASSLKPTGGNYGYTF,TGTGCCAGCAGCTTGAAGCCGACAGGTGGTAACTATGGCTACACCTTC
TRBV12-3/TRBV12-4,NA,NA,TRBJ1-1,CASRIKMNTEAFF,TGTGCCAGCAGAATAAAAATGAACACTGAAGCTTTCTTT
TRBV7-3,NA,NA,TRBJ2-6,CASSLTGGANVLTF,TGTGCCAGCAGCTTAACCGGTGGGGCCAACGTCCTGACTTTC
TRBV18,TRBD2,once,TRBJ2-3,CASSPIAGVTDTQYF,TGTGCCAGCTCACCAATAGCGGGGGTCACAGATACGCAGTATTTT
TRBV19,TRBD1,NA,TRBJ2-7,CASSIDRGTGITYEQYF,TGTGCCAGTAGTATAGATCGAGGGACAGGCATTACCTACGAGCAGTACTTC
TRBV5-1,TRBD1,NA,TRBJ1-1,CASSVGQGNTEAFF,TGCGCCAGCAGCGTAGGACAGGGTAACACTGAAGCTTTCTTT
TRBV5-4,NA,NA,TRBJ1-1,CASSSTALNTEAFF,TGTGCCAGCAGCTCGACAGCTTTAAACACTGAAGCTTTCTTT
TRBV2,NA,NA,TRBJ1-2,CASTVDYGYTF,TGTGCCAGCACCGTCGACTATGGCTACACCTTC
TRBV12-3/TRBV12-4,NA,NA,TRBJ2-7,CASSLNFEQYF,TGTGCCAGCAGTCTAAATTTCGAGCAGTACTTC
TRBV5-4,NA,NA,TRBJ2-5,CASSLDIKQETQYF,TGTGCCAGCAGCTTGGACATCAAACAAGAGACCCAGTACTTC
TRBV18,NA,NA,TRBJ1-2,CASSPSGAEGYTF,TGTGCCAGCTCACCATCAGGGGCAGAGGGCTACACCTTC
TRBV5-1,TRBD1,NA,TRBJ2-1,CASTSRTGNNEQFF,TGCGCCAGCACCTCAAGGACAGGGAACAATGAGCAGTTCTTC
TRBV5-6,NA,NA,TRBJ2-6,CASSLVRDSGANVLTF,TGTGCCAGCAGCTTGGTTCGGGACTCTGGGGCCAACGTCCTGACTTTC
TRBV2,NA,NA,TRBJ2-7,CASSETGTYEQYF,TGTGCCAGCAGTGAAACGGGGACCTACGAGCAGTACTTC
TRBV4-1,NA,NA,TRBJ2-1,CASSQVGLKDQQFF,TGCGCCAGCAGCCAAGTCGGTCTGAAAGATCAGCAGTTCTTC
TRBV18,NA,few,TRBJ1-6,CASSPRQITEYSPLHF,TGTGCCAGCTCACCTAGACAGATAACTGAATATTCACCCCTCCACTTT
TRBV10-1,TRBD2,NA,TRBJ2-3,CASSESTGTSGREGTDTQYF,TGCGCCAGCAGTGAGTCTACCGGGACTAGCGGGAGGGAAGGGACAGATACGCAGTATTTT
TRBV10-3,TRBD2,few,TRBJ2-2,CAVSGGRDGGTGELFF,TGTGCCGTCTCGGGCGGGAGGGATGGAGGCACCGGGGAGCTGTTTTTT
TRBV18,TRBD1,NA,TRBJ1-1,CASSSGQGAIEAFF,TGTGCCAGCTCATCCGGACAGGGGGCGATTGAAGCTTTCTTT
TRBV19,TRBD1,NA,TRBJ1-1,CASSIVGGVDRATEAFF,TGTGCCAGTAGTATAGTTGGGGGAGTGGACAGGGCCACTGAAGCTTTCTTT
TRBV2,TRBD2,NA,TRBJ2-1,CASSVSREGFNEQFF,TGTGCCAGCAGTGTAAGCCGGGAGGGGTTCAATGAGCAGTTCTTC
TRBV6-2/TRBV6-3,TRBD2,NA,TRBJ2-7,CASTPAGSGRGYEQYF,TGTGCCAGCACCCCCGCGGGTAGCGGGAGAGGCTACGAGCAGTACTTC
TRBV19,TRBD2,once,TRBJ2-5,CASSVPARGGETQYF,TGTGCCAGTAGTGTCCCTGCCCGGGGGGGGGAGACCCAGTACTTC
TRBV27,NA,NA,TRBJ1-1,CASSPSGGGPEAFF,TGTGCCAGCAGTCCCTCTGGGGGAGGTCCTGAAGCTTTCTTT